This T cell receptor beta chain stems from a study of blood T cells in healthy people across ages. A remark on this clonotype: The antigen remains undetermined.

V lost 8 bases and J 2 bases, leaving 16 bases between the germline ends. The CDR3 covers 14 residues. Findings and caveats of the study: Researchers deemed the diversity estimates from one million T cells underestimates.

The second PCR ran roughly 6 to 11 cycles with a sample-barcoded 5' primer and J-beta primers. TCRdb re-called the 5' RACE reads with MiXCR, one entry per CDR3 protein. The sample consists of about 2 million distinct CDR3 sequences, just under 50% of them appearing once. The sequence derives from a woman in her thirties or forties in good health. Sequenced material: blood. The rearrangement links TRBV12-3 or TRBV12-4 to TRBJ2-7; D uncertain. The CDR3 nucleotides are TGTGCCAGCCGTTCCCCTCTCCACCCCTACGAGCAGTACTTC. Encoded protein: CASRSPLHPYEQYF.